The 32 T cell receptor beta chains given below trace back to one sample, sequenced in a study of T cells in Graves' hyperthyroidism and ophthalmopathy. Amplified TCR beta CDR3 regions came from RNA transcripts. The HTBI primer set was used in a first-round RT-PCR of the TCR CDR3. Each CDR3 protein is one row after TCRdb ran MiXCR on the multiplex PCR reads. The sample holds 650,000 to 800,000 distinct CDR3 sequences, just under 45% seen once. Sequencing was performed on peripheral blood or thyroid tissue (not recorded which). These receptors were obtained from an adult man with Graves' disease, either hyperthyroidism or ophthalmopathy (not recorded which).

This clonotype was detected only a few times. This rearrangement joins TRBV9 to TRBJ1-1; TRBD1 agrees at 7 bases. V was clipped by 4 bases and J by 0 bases; unmatched bases: 6. CDR1 SGDLS and CDR2 YYNGEE come from the germline V gene. The CDR3 runs 15 residues. In nucleotides, the CDR3 is TGTGCCAGCAGCTTGGGACAGCTATTGAACACTGAAGCTTTCTTT. As protein: CASSLGQLLNTEAFF. Combining the CDR3 with reference TRBV9 and TRBJ1-1 gives the whole variable domain DSGVTQTPKHLITATGQRVTLRCSPRSGDLSVYWYQQSLDQGLQFLIQYYNGEERAKGNILERFSAQQFPDLHSELNLSSLELGDSALYFCASSLGQLLNTEAFFGQGTRLTVV.

V usage is TRBV20-1 and J usage is TRBJ1-2; TRBD1 is a possible D gene (6 bases). From germline, CDR1 is DFQATT and CDR2 SNEGSKA (reference sequence). V lost 0 bases to trimming and J lost 0 bases, with 11 bases between them. The CDR3 covers 15 residues. The CDR3 nucleotides read TGCAGTGCTAGAGATAGGGACATGTCTAACTATGGCTACACCTTC. Its protein product is CSARDRDMSNYGYTF.

This clonotype was seen more than once but under ten times. The chain uses TRBV2 and TRBJ1-4; D perhaps matches TRBD1 (5 bases). The CDR3 has 16 residues. Germline CDR1 is SNHLY and CDR2 is FYNNEI. Trimming removed 4 bases from V and 0 bases from J, with 12 bases in between. CDR3 nucleotide sequence: TGTGCCAGCAGTGCGGGACGCCGCGCAACTAATGAAAAACTGTTTTTT. This translates into CASSAGRRATNEKLFF.

The rearrangement uses TRBV6-6 and TRBJ1-3; TRBD1 might be the D (6 bases). The CDR3 spans 16 residues. The V and J ends lost 0 bases and 0 bases respectively, with 9 bases between them. Germline V CDR1 and CDR2: MNHNY, SVGAGI (reference sequence). The CDR3 spells CASSYSTGASGNTIYF. In DNA form, the CDR3 reads TGTGCCAGCAGTTACTCGACGGGGGCCTCTGGAAACACCATATATTTT.

The rearrangement uses TRBV6-5 and TRBJ2-5; D is possibly TRBD1 (6 bases). CDR1 and CDR2 from the germline V gene are MNHEY and SVGAGI. V was shortened by 5 bases and J by 1 base, with 14 bases between the two germline ends. The CDR3 contains 15 residues. The chain's CDR3 is CASSRGGQIQETQYF. The CDR3 DNA reads TGTGCCAGCAGTAGAGGGGGTCAGATCCAAGAGACCCAGTACTTC.

V gene TRBV7-9 combines with J gene TRBJ1-5; D is undetermined. Trimming removed 11 bases at V and 5 bases at J, with 4 bases between. Germline V gene lookup returns CDR1 SEHNR and CDR2 FQNEAQ (reference sequence). CDR3 length: 9 residues. CDR3 residues: CALDQPQHF. The CDR3 DNA sequence: TGTGCCTTAGATCAGCCCCAGCATTTT.

This clonotype was seen ten or more times. This chain connects TRBV9 to TRBJ1-6, with D possibly TRBD1 on 5 matching bases. Germline CDR1 and CDR2: SGDLS and YYNGEE. The length of the CDR3 is 13 residues. V was trimmed by 3 bases and J by 11 bases, leaving 12 bases between them. CDR3 coding DNA: TGTGCCAGCAGCGCAGTCCGAGGGGCACCCCTCCACTTT. Its translation is CASSAVRGAPLHF.

This clonotype was picked up a small number of times. J is TRBJ1-4 and V is TRBV20-1, with 7 positions matching TRBD1. The V gene end was trimmed by 3 bases and the J gene end by 8 bases; junction bases not matched to a gene: 9. The CDR3 is 14 residues long. Germline V gene data show CDR1 as DFQATT and CDR2 as SNEGSKA (reference sequence). The CDR3 reads CSASGTGQHEKLFF. CDR3 coding DNA: TGCAGTGCTAGCGGCACGGGACAGCACGAAAAACTGTTTTTT.

This clonotype was observed a few times. Here the CDR3 DNA reads TGTGCCAGCAGCCCTCACAGGGGATCACCCTACGAGCAGTACTTC. It encodes CASSPHRGSPYEQYF. The J gene is TRBJ2-7, the V gene TRBV12-3 or TRBV12-4; TRBD1 aligns across 7 bases. Trimming at V came to 6 bases and at J to 2 bases, leaving 10 bases not matched to a gene. The CDR3 contains 15 residues.

As regards this clonotype: At one of its ends the junction is not consistent with the germline gene, which may arise from a read error. This sequence joins TRBV7-4 and TRBJ1-1; tentative D call: TRBD1 (5 bases). The CDR3 runs 17 residues. Germline V CDR1 and CDR2: SGHVT, SQSDAQ. The CDR3 sequence is CASSLARVVTGNTEAFF. CDR3 DNA sequence: TGTGCCAGCAGCCTAGCCAGGGTAGTGACGGGGAACACTGAAGCTTTCTTT. The full variable domain, completed using reference TRBV7-4 and TRBJ1-1, is GAGVSQSPRYKVAKRGRDVALRCDSISGHVTLYWYRQTLGQGSEVLTYSQSDAQRDKSGRPSGRFSAERPERSVSTLKIQRTEQGDSAVYLCASSLARVVTGNTEAFFGQGTRLTVV.

V is TRBV2 and J is TRBJ1-1; no definite D call. The germline V and J ends were trimmed by 6 bases and 1 base, with 9 bases remaining between them. The CDR3 covers 13 residues. CDR1 is SNHLY and CDR2 is FYNNEI in the germline V gene. In DNA, the CDR3 is TGTGCCAGCAGCACGGGAAAGAACACTGAAGCTTTCTTT. Amino acids: CASSTGKNTEAFF.

This clonotype was counted a few times. V and J are TRBV7-9 and TRBJ1-2, with D possibly being TRBD1 (5 bases). Germline V gene sequence: CDR1 SEHNR, CDR2 FQNEAQ (reference sequence). Trimming removed 5 bases from V and 4 bases from J, with 14 bases in between. This CDR3 comprises 14 residues. The chain's CDR3 is CASSQAGGGYGYTF. Here the CDR3 DNA reads TGTGCCAGCAGCCAAGCTGGGGGTGGCTATGGCTACACCTTC.

This clonotype was counted ten times or more. The chain joins TRBV4-1 to TRBJ1-2; D possibly corresponds to TRBD1 (6 bases). Germline CDR1 MGHRA, CDR2 YSYEKL. The V and J ends lost 5 bases and 11 bases respectively, with 15 bases between them. This CDR3 has 12 residues. The CDR3 sequence is CASSDNREWYTF. In nucleotides, the CDR3 is TGCGCCAGCAGCGATAACAGGGAATGGTACACCTTC.

This CDR3 reads CASSYKGLGNQPQHF. CDR3 DNA: TGTGCCAGCAGTTACAAAGGGTTAGGCAATCAGCCCCAGCATTTT. The chain links TRBV12-3 or TRBV12-4 to TRBJ1-5; D unresolved. The CDR3 is made up of 15 amino acids. Trimming left V 4 bases short and J 2 bases short, with 12 bases between.

The chain carries TRBV29-1 and TRBJ1-2; no definite D call. This CDR3 is 12 amino acids long. The ends were cut back, 3 bases at V and 7 bases at J, with 12 bases in the middle. The germline V gene has CDR1 SQVTM and CDR2 ANQGSEA. The CDR3 here is CSVDRFGCGYTF. The CDR3, as DNA: TGCAGCGTTGATCGGTTTGGCTGTGGCTACACCTTC.

This clonotype was counted between two and nine times. The V gene is TRBV7-3, the J gene TRBJ1-2, with 10 bases identical to TRBD1. The CDR3 is made up of 15 amino acids. Losses at the gene ends were 5 bases for V and 5 bases for J; bases not matched to a gene: 8. Germline V gives CDR1 SGHTA, CDR2 FQGTGA. The CDR3 reads CASSRGDRGEYGYTF. In DNA, the CDR3 is TGTGCCAGCAGCCGCGGGGACAGGGGAGAGTATGGCTACACCTTC.

This rearrangement joins TRBV6-5 to TRBJ1-1, with unresolved D. The CDR3 runs to 15 residues. V gave up 4 bases and J gave up 4 bases, with 16 bases separating them. Germline CDR1 is MNHEY and CDR2 is SVGAGI. CDR3 residues: CASSFLAGKSTEAFF. The CDR3 bases are TGTGCCAGCAGTTTCCTCGCGGGAAAGAGCACTGAAGCTTTCTTT.

This clonotype has at least ten counts. In DNA, the CDR3 is TGCAGCGTTGCCGGGACCGAGGATGGCTACACCTTC. Its translation is CSVAGTEDGYTF. V gene TRBV29-1 combines with J gene TRBJ1-2; D is perhaps TRBD1 (5 bases). In germline, CDR1 is SQVTM, CDR2 ANQGSEA. The V gene lost 4 bases and the J gene lost 6 bases, with 12 bases spanning the gap. This CDR3 has 12 amino acids.

The genes are TRBV11-2 and TRBJ1-1; no clear D gene. V was trimmed by 1 base and J by 0 bases, leaving 12 bases between them. Germline loops: CDR1 SGHAT, CDR2 FQNNGV. The CDR3 is 16 amino acids. The CDR3 coding sequence is TGTGCCAGCAGCTTAGGGAGGCCCAGCGTGAACACTGAAGCTTTCTTT. It yields the protein CASSLGRPSVNTEAFF.

This clonotype was seen at least ten times. This sequence joins TRBV29-1 and TRBJ2-7; D not resolved. Germline V gene lookup returns CDR1 SQVTM and CDR2 ANQGSEA. The CDR3 extends over 11 amino acids. V lost 6 bases to trimming and J lost 3 bases, with 9 bases between them. The CDR3 protein is CSVVPDYEQYF. CDR3 in DNA: TGCAGCGTCGTACCTGACTACGAGCAGTACTTC.

This rearrangement joins TRBV29-1 to TRBJ1-4; weak D call: TRBD1 (5 bases). The CDR3 is 14 amino acids. V was trimmed by 3 bases and J by 7 bases, leaving 15 bases between them. In germline, CDR1 is SQVTM, CDR2 ANQGSEA. The CDR3 coding sequence is TGCAGCGTTGACAGGGCAGGGAACACTGAAAAACTGTTTTTT. Its protein is CSVDRAGNTEKLFF.

The V and J genes are TRBV24-1 and TRBJ2-5, with TRBD2 matching 9 bases. The V gene's germline CDR1 is KGHDR and CDR2 SFDVKD. Germline trimming cut 5 bases from V and 7 bases from J; bases unmatched to any gene: 7. The CDR3 runs to 14 residues. CDR3 sequence (DNA): TGTGCCACCAGTGTGCGGGGGGGGCCGGGGACCCAGTACTTC. This sequence encodes CATSVRGGPGTQYF.

This rearrangement joins TRBV11-1 to TRBJ1-2; D unresolved. Germline CDR1 is SGHAT and CDR2 is FQDESV (reference sequence). The CDR3 loop spans 16 amino acids. The V end lost 5 bases, the J end lost 5 bases, and 21 bases lay between the germline ends. The CDR3 reads CASSGPKVSASYGYTF. The CDR3 nucleotides are TGTGCCAGCAGCGGTCCAAAAGTCTCTGCTTCTTATGGCTACACCTTC.

Details on this clonotype: This may arise from a read error, as a much more abundant clone is one base away. The CDR3 DNA sequence: TGTGCCAGCAGCCCTATAGGGACAGGGAACTATGGCTGCACCTTC. This gives the protein CASSPIGTGNYGCTF. This chain uses TRBV7-3 with TRBJ1-2; 9 nucleotides align to TRBD1. The V gene's germline CDR1 is SGHTA and CDR2 FQGTGA. CDR3 length: 15 residues.

This clonotype came up a few times. V usage is TRBV20-1 and J usage is TRBJ2-7; tentatively, D is TRBD1 or TRBD2 (6 bases each). The V gene's germline CDR1 is DFQATT and CDR2 SNEGSKA (reference sequence). This CDR3 has 15 residues. Trimming removed 4 bases at V and 2 bases at J, with 18 bases between. CDR3 nucleotides: TGCAGTGCTACCCCCTGGGGGCGGGGAACCTACGAGCAGTACTTC. The encoded protein is CSATPWGRGTYEQYF.

The chain carries TRBV10-3 and TRBJ2-2; TRBD1 matches at 7 bases. Germline values: CDR1 ENHRY, CDR2 SYGVKD. The CDR3 extends over 14 amino acids. V lost 6 bases and J lost 4; bases outside the gene matches: 5. This chain's CDR3 is CAISETGLTGELFF. The CDR3 DNA sequence: TGTGCCATCAGCGAGACAGGGCTCACCGGGGAGCTGTTTTTT.

The chain carries TRBV10-2 and TRBJ1-2; 11 nucleotides align to TRBD1. V was pared by 5 bases and J by 5 bases, with 13 bases of the junction left unmatched. Germline-derived CDR1 and CDR2 are WSHSY and SAAADI. The CDR3 runs to 17 residues. The CDR3 region has the DNA TGCGCCAGCAGTTACTCAACGGACAGGGGGCTTAAGTATGGCTACACCTTC. The encoded protein is CASSYSTDRGLKYGYTF.

Details on this clonotype: Possible read error: a much larger clone is one base away. The V call is TRBV19, the J call TRBJ1-5, with 7 bases that match TRBD1. CDR1 and CDR2 from the germline V gene are LNHDA and SQIVND (reference sequence). The CDR3 length is 15 residues. CDR3 in amino acids: CASSIGRDSNRPQHF. DNA of the CDR3: TGTGCCAGTAGTATTGGTAGGGACAGCAATCGGCCCCAGCATTTT.

The V gene is TRBV25-1, the J gene TRBJ1-3; 9 nucleotides agree with TRBD1. Germline V gives CDR1 MGHDK, CDR2 SYGVNS. This CDR3 has 13 residues. This chain's CDR3 is CARTGAMGNTIYF. CDR3 nucleotide sequence: TGTGCGAGGACAGGGGCCATGGGAAACACCATATATTTT.

This clonotype was seen many times. The chain combines TRBV10-3 with TRBJ2-7; either TRBD1 or TRBD2 may supply D (5 bases each). The CDR3 extends over 14 amino acids. The V and J ends lost 2 bases and 6 bases respectively, with 14 bases between them. Per the germline V gene, CDR1 is ENHRY and CDR2 is SYGVKD. Written as DNA, the CDR3 is TGTGCCATCAGTGAGGAGGGGAACTACGGCGAGCAGTACTTC. Amino acids: CAISEEGNYGEQYF.

This sequence joins TRBV2 and TRBJ1-4; 10 bases agree with TRBD1. This CDR3 comprises 15 residues. Germline V gene sequence: CDR1 SNHLY, CDR2 FYNNEI. Trimming took 4 bases from V and 4 from J; bases not matched to a gene: 3. CDR3 DNA: TGTGCCAGCAGTGGGGACAGGGGTGGTAATGAAAAACTGTTTTTT. This codes for CASSGDRGGNEKLFF.

The table lists this clonotype with many counts. The gene calls are TRBV2 and TRBJ1-5; D is perhaps TRBD1 (5 bases). The germline V and J ends were trimmed by 6 bases and 7 bases, with 19 bases remaining between them. The CDR3 runs to 15 residues. In germline, CDR1 is SNHLY, CDR2 FYNNEI. The CDR3 loop is CASSPGPLNRQPQHF. Here the CDR3 DNA reads TGTGCCAGCAGCCCAGGGCCACTCAACAGGCAGCCCCAGCATTTT.